The sample holds one count of the clone carrying this T cell receptor (beta chain). Its antigen is undetermined. This CDR3 has 15 amino acids. V was shortened by 4 bases and J by 3 bases, with 11 bases between the two germline ends. Germline CDR1 is SGHRS and CDR2 is YFSETQ. This sample is drawn from a study of T cell responses to AZD1222 COVID-19 vaccine. General observations from the study: White British ancestry dominated among donors, who included more females, and clonal diversity was possibly underestimated. Spike-specific TCR breadth and depth rose after two AZD1222 doses. Researchers took repertoire samples only after the peak T cell response had come. Only 5 or 6 AZD1222 recipients were seropositive at baseline.

Sequenced by immunoSEQ multiplex PCR; TCRdb stores in-frame clones only, minus some. Seen here are around 99,000 clones, around 90% observed once, and the top ten hold about 6.6%. This clonotype was sampled from an adult in good health. The chain carries TRBV5-1 and TRBJ2-6; weak D call: TRBD1 (6 bases). This material consisted of peripheral blood, taken on day 0 of AZD1222 vaccination. CDR3 sequence (DNA): TGCGCCAGCAGCGCAGGGGTGGGTGGGGCCAACGTCCTGACTTTC. This codes for CASSAGVGGANVLTF.